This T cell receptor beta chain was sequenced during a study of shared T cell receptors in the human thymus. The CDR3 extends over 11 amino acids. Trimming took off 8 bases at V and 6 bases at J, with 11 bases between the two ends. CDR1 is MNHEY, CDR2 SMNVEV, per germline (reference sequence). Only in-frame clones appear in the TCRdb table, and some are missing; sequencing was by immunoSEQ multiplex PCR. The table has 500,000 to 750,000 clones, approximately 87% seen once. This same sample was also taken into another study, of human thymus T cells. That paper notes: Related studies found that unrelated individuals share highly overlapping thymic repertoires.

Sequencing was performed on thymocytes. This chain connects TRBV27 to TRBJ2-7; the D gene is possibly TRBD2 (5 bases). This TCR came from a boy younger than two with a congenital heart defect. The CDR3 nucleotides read TGTGCCAGCGGGAGCGGAAGCGAGCAGTACTTC. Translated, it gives CASGSGSEQYF.